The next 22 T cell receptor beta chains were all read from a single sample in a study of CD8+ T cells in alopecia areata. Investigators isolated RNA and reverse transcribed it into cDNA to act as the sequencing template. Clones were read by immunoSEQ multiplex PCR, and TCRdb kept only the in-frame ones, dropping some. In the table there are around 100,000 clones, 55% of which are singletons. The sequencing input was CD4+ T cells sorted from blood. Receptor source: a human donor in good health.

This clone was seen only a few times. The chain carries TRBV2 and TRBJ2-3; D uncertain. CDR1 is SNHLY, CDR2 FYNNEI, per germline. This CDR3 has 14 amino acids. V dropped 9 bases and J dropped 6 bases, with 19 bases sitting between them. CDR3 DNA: TGTGCCAGTACTTCAGAGCCGGGTTCCGATACGCAGTATTTT. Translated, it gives CASTSEPGSDTQYF. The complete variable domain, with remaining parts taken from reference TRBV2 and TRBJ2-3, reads EPEVTQTPSHQVTQMGQEVILRCVPISNHLYFYWYRQILGQKVEFLVSFYNNEISEKSEIFDDQFSVERPDGSNFTLKIRSTKLEDSAMYFCASTSEPGSDTQYFGPGTRLTVL.

CDR3 in amino acids: CASSSTGRDGYTF. Here the CDR3 DNA reads TGTGCCAGCAGCTCCACAGGGCGGGATGGCTACACCTTC. The chain links TRBV7-2 to TRBJ1-2; maybe TRBD1 (6 bases). Germline loops: CDR1 SGHTA, CDR2 FQGNSA. The CDR3 spans 13 residues. Trimming removed 4 bases at V and 6 bases at J, with 12 bases between.

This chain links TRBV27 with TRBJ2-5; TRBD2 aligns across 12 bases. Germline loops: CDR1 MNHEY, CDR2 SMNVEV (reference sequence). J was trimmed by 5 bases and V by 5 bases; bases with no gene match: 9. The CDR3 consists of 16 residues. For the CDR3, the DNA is TGTGCCAGCAGTCCCTCTAGCGGGGGGGCTTTGGAGACCCAGTACTTC. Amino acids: CASSPSSGGALETQYF.

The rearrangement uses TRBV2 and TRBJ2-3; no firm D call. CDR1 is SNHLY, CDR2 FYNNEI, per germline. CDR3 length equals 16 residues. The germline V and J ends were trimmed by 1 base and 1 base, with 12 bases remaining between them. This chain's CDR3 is CASSEEALHRTDTQYF. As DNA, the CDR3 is TGTGCCAGCAGTGAAGAAGCCCTACATCGCACAGATACGCAGTATTTT.

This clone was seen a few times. This chain's CDR3 is CSVGTSGDTQYF. The CDR3 DNA is TGCAGCGTAGGGACTAGCGGAGATACGCAGTATTTT. The chain couples TRBV29-1 to TRBJ2-3; TRBD2 matches at 11 bases. The CDR3 has 12 amino acids. Trimming at V came to 6 bases and at J to 5 bases, leaving 1 base not matched to a gene. Germline V lookup: CDR1 SQVTM, CDR2 ANQGSEA.

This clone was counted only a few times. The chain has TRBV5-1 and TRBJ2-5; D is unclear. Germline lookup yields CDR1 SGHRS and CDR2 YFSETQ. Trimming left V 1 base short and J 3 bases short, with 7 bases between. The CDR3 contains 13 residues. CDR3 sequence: CASSLKREETQYF. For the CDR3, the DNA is TGCGCCAGCAGCTTGAAGAGAGAAGAGACCCAGTACTTC. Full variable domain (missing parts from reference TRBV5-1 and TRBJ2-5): KAGVTQTPRYLIKTRGQQVTLSCSPISGHRSVSWYQQTPGQGLQFLFEYFSETQRNKGNFPGRFSGRQFSNSRSEMNVSTLELGDSALYLCASSLKREETQYFGPGTRLLVL.

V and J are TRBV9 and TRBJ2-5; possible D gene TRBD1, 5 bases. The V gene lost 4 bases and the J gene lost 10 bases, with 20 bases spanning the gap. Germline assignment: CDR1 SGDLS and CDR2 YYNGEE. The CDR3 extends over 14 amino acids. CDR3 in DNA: TGTGCCAGCAGCTCGTTAGGGGCCGGAGCAAACCAGTACTTC. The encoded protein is CASSSLGAGANQYF. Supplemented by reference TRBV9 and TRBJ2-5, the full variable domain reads DSGVTQTPKHLITATGQRVTLRCSPRSGDLSVYWYQQSLDQGLQFLIQYYNGEERAKGNILERFSAQQFPDLHSELNLSSLELGDSALYFCASSSLGAGANQYFGPGTRLLVL.

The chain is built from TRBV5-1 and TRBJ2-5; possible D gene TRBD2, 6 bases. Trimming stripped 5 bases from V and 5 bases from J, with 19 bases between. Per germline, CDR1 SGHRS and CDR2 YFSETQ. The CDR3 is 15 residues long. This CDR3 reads CASSINEGGMETQYF. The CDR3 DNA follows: TGCGCCAGCAGTATAAATGAGGGCGGGATGGAGACCCAGTACTTC.

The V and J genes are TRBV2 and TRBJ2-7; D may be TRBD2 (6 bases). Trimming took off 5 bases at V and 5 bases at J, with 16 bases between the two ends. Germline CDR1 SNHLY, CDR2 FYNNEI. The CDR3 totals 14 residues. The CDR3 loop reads CASSPGLYQNEQYF. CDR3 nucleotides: TGTGCCAGCAGTCCGGGACTCTACCAAAACGAGCAGTACTTC.

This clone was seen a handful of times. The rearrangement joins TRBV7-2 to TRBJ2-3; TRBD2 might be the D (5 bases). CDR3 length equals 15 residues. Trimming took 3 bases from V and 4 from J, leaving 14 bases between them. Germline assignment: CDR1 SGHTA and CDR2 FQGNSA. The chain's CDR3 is CASSFGLPGSDTQYF. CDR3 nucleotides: TGTGCCAGCAGCTTTGGACTGCCTGGGTCAGATACGCAGTATTTT.

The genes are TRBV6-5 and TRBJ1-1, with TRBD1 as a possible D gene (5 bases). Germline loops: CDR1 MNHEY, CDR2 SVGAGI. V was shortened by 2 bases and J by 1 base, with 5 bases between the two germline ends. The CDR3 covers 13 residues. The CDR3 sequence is CASSYGQNTEAFF. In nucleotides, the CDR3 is TGTGCCAGCAGTTACGGACAGAACACTGAAGCTTTCTTT.

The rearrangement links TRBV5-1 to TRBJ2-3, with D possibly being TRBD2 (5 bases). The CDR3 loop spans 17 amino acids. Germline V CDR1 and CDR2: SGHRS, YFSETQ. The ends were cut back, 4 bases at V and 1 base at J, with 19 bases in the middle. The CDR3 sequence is CASSDPRRAGGTDTQYF. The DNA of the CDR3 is TGCGCCAGCAGCGATCCCCGACGGGCCGGGGGCACAGATACGCAGTATTTT.

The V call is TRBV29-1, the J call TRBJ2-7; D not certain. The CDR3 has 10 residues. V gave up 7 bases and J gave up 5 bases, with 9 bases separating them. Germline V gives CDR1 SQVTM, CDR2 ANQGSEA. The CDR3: CSAGDNEQYF. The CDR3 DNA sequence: TGCAGCGCTGGTGACAACGAGCAGTACTTC.

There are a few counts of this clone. CDR3 residues: CASSEGPSSGNTIYF. The CDR3 DNA sequence: TGTGCCAGCAGCGAAGGCCCAAGCTCTGGAAACACCATATATTTT. The V gene is TRBV7-2, the J gene TRBJ1-3; D gene uncertain. The V end lost 5 bases, the J end lost 0 bases, and 11 bases lay between the germline ends. Germline CDR1 and CDR2: SGHTA and FQGNSA. The CDR3 length is 15 residues. The variable domain in full, with the rest retrieved from reference TRBV7-2 and TRBJ1-3, is GAGVSQSPSNKVTEKGKDVELRCDPISGHTALYWYRQSLGQGLEFLIYFQGNSAPDKSGLPSDRFSAERTGGSVSTLTIQRTQQEDSAVYLCASSEGPSSGNTIYFGEGSWLTVV.

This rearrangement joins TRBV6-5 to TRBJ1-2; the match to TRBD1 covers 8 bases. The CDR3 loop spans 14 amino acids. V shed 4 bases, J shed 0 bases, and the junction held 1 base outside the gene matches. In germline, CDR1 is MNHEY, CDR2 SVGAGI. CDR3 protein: CASSLGQANYGYTF. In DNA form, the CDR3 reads TGTGCCAGCAGTTTGGGACAGGCTAACTATGGCTACACCTTC.

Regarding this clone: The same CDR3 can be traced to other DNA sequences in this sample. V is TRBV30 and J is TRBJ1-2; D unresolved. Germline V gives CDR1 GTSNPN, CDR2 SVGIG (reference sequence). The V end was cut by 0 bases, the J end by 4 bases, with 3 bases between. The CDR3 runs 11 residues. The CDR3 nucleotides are TGTGCCTGGAGTGTACTCTATGGCTACACCTTC. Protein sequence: CAWSVLYGYTF.

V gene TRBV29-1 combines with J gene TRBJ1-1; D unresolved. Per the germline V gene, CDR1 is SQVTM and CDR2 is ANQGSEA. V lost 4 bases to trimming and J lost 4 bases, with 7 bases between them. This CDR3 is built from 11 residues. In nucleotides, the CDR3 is TGCAGCGTTGCAAGGGCCACTGAAGCTTTCTTT. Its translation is CSVARATEAFF.

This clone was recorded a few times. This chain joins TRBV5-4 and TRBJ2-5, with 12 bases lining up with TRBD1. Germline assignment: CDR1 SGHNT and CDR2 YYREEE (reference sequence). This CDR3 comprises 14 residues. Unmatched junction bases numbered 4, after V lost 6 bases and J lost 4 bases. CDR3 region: CASTRDRGRETQYF. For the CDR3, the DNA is TGTGCCAGCACTCGGGACAGGGGGCGAGAGACCCAGTACTTC.

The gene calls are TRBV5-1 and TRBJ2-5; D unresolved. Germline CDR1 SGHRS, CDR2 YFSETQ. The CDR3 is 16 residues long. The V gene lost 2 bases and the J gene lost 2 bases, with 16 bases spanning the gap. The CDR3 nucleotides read TGCGCCAGCAGCTTAGGACCCCTAGGGCTTCAAGAGACCCAGTACTTC. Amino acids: CASSLGPLGLQETQYF.

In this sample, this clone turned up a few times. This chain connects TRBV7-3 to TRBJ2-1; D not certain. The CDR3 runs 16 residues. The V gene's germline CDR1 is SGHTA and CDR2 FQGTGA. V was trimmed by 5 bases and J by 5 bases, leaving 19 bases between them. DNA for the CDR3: TGTGCCAGCAGCCCTATCGGGTCGGCAGGAGACAATGAGCAGTTCTTC. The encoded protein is CASSPIGSAGDNEQFF.

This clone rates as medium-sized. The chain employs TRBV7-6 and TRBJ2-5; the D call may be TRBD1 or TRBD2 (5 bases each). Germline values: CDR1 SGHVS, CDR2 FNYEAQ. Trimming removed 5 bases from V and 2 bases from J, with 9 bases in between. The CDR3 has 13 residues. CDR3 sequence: CASSMGRQETQYF. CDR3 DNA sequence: TGTGCCAGCAGCATGGGACGGCAAGAGACCCAGTACTTC.

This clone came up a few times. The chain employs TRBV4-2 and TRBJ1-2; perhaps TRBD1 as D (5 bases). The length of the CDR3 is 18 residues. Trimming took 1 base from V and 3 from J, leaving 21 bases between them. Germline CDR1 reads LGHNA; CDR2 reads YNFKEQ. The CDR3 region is CASSQGRGQRNEDYGYTF. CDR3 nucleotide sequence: TGTGCCAGCAGCCAAGGAAGGGGCCAGCGGAATGAGGACTATGGCTACACCTTC.